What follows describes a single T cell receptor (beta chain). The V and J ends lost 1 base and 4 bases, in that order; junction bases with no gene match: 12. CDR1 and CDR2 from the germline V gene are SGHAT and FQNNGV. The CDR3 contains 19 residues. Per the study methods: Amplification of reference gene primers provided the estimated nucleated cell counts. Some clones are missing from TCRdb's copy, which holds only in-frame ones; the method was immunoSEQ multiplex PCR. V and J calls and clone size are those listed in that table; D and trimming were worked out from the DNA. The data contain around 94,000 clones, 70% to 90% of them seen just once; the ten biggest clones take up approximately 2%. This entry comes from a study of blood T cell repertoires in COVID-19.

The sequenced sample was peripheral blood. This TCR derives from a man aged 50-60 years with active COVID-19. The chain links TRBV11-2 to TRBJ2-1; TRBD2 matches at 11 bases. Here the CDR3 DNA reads TGTGCCAGCAGCTTAGGACGTAAGCTCGTAGCGGGGGGGTACAATGAGCAGTTCTTC. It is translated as CASSLGRKLVAGGYNEQFF.